This T cell receptor (beta chain) appears in the sequencing data of a study of T cell responses to AZD1222 COVID-19 vaccine. Study at large: Second-dose schedules of about 4 or about 12 weeks were combined.

The germline gives CDR1 MDHEN, CDR2 SYDVKM. The CDR3 covers 13 residues. V gave up 6 bases and J gave up 3 bases, with 12 bases separating them. Produced via immunoSEQ multiplex PCR; TCRdb's table is partial and in-frame only. The sample consists of 150,000 to 200,000 clones, under 95% of them appearing once. This sequence originates from an adult in good health. This rearrangement joins TRBV28 to TRBJ2-7; TRBD2 might be the D (5 bases). The sample was peripheral blood, taken on day 0 of AZD1222 vaccination. CDR3 loop: CASRAETYYEQYF. The DNA for the CDR3 is TGTGCCAGCAGAGCGGAGACGTACTACGAGCAGTACTTC.